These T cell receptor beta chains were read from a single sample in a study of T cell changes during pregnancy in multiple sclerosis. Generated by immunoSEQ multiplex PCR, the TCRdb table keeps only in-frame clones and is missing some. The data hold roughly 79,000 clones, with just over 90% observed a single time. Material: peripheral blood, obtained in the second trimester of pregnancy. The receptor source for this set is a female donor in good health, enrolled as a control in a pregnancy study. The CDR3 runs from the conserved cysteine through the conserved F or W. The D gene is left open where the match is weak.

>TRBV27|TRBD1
CASSLPRGNEQFF
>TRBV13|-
CASDLQGNTEAFF
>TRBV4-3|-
CASSPTGPGSEKLFF
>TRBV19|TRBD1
CASSFRQGSWTNEKLFF
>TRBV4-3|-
CASSQESGLNTGELFF
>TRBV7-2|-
CASSFRHATNEKLFF
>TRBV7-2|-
CASSLEGLRERHGYTF
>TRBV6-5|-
CASRNRANQPQHF
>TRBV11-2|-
CASRQGLYVYEQYF
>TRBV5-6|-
CASSYGGGDGYTF
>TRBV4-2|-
CASSQERGAPNEKLFF
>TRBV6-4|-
CASASGWDTEAFF
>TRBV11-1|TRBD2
CASSPSGVAYNEQFF
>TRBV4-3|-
CASSPTVTVGPGAFF